These 31 T cell receptor beta chains originate from one sample sequenced in a study of response to subunit inactivated influenza vaccine. TCRdb independently ran MiXCR on the RT-PCR reads; one entry per CDR3 protein. Among 450,000 to 600,000 distinct CDR3 sequences listed, approximately 17% were seen once. The sequencing here drew on CD4+ T cells sorted from PBMCs, taken about 24 months after vaccination. The receptors stem from a man between 50 and 69 years old who received an inactivated influenza vaccine.

This clonotype was observed a handful of times. The chain links TRBV15 to TRBJ2-1; 8 bases agree with TRBD2. CDR3 length equals 15 residues. V shed 0 bases, J shed 4 bases, and the junction held 2 bases outside the gene matches. Germline V gene sequence: CDR1 LNHNV, CDR2 YYDKDF (reference sequence). CDR3 region: CATSREAGEYNEQFF. The CDR3 DNA follows: TGTGCCACCAGCAGAGAAGCGGGGGAGTACAATGAGCAGTTCTTC.

The chain is built from TRBV9 and TRBJ2-5, with D perhaps matching TRBD2 (5 bases). CDR1 and CDR2 from the germline V gene are SGDLS and YYNGEE. V was cut by 0 bases and J by 1 base, with 7 bases left in between. The CDR3 consists of 14 residues. The CDR3 nucleotides are TGTGCCAGCAGCGTAGGAAGCGGCCAAGAGACCCAGTACTTC. Protein product: CASSVGSGQETQYF.

In its sample, this clonotype was seen a few times. CDR3 residues: CASKGGGPGEQFF. The DNA of the CDR3 is TGTGCCAGCAAAGGCGGGGGGCCTGGTGAGCAGTTCTTC. This chain links TRBV12-3 or TRBV12-4 with TRBJ2-1, with 8 bases lining up with TRBD2. The CDR3 spans 13 residues. Trimming removed 7 bases from V and 9 bases from J; junction bases left unmatched: 8.

A few counts support this clonotype. This chain connects TRBV3-1 to TRBJ1-2, with D perhaps matching TRBD1 (5 bases). This CDR3 spans 15 amino acids. Trimming took off 1 base at V and 2 bases at J, with 11 bases between the two ends. Germline V CDR1 and CDR2: LGHDT, YNNKEL (reference sequence). CDR3 region: CASSQGQGANYGYTF. The CDR3 DNA reads as TGTGCCAGCAGCCAAGGTCAGGGTGCGAACTATGGCTACACCTTC.

The chain uses TRBV28 and TRBJ1-2, with a possible D match to TRBD1 (5 bases). The CDR3 totals 14 residues. Trimming took off 6 bases at V and 7 bases at J, with 18 bases between the two ends. Germline assignment: CDR1 MDHEN and CDR2 SYDVKM. The CDR3 protein is CASSPGFRNGGYTF. The CDR3, as DNA: TGTGCCAGCAGCCCAGGGTTTCGGAACGGTGGCTACACCTTC.

The V gene is TRBV19, the J gene TRBJ2-1, with TRBD2 matching 10 bases. Germline V lookup: CDR1 LNHDA, CDR2 SQIVND (reference sequence). V shed 7 bases, J shed 0 bases, and the junction held 9 bases outside the gene matches. The CDR3 totals 17 residues. CDR3 residues: CASNPSGSLFSYNEQFF. The CDR3 nucleotides read TGTGCCAGTAACCCTAGCGGGAGCCTATTCTCCTACAATGAGCAGTTCTTC.

This chain uses TRBV9 with TRBJ2-3; 8 positions agree with TRBD2. Germline values: CDR1 SGDLS, CDR2 YYNGEE. The CDR3 covers 16 residues. V lost 0 bases, J lost 6 bases, and 9 bases stayed unmatched. As DNA, the CDR3 is TGTGCCAGCAGCGTAGGGATAGCGGGGACCGGGGATACGCAGTATTTT. Translating it yields CASSVGIAGTGDTQYF.

This clonotype was seen repeatedly, ten times or more. The rearrangement joins TRBV12-3 or TRBV12-4 to TRBJ1-2; 7 bases match TRBD1. The CDR3 runs to 13 residues. V dropped 4 bases and J dropped 7; count of bases not matched to a gene: 6. DNA for the CDR3: TGTGCCAGCAGTTCGCGGACAGGATCTGGCTACACCTTC. It yields the protein CASSSRTGSGYTF.

The sample holds many counts of this clonotype. The rearrangement uses TRBV20-1 and TRBJ2-1; the match to TRBD2 covers 7 bases. Germline CDR1 is DFQATT and CDR2 is SNEGSKA (reference sequence). V trimming: 5 bases; J trimming: 1 base; junction bases outside the gene matches: 5. CDR3 length: 14 residues. The CDR3 region is CSALAGGSYNEQFF. The CDR3 region has the DNA TGCAGTGCTTTAGCGGGCGGTTCCTACAATGAGCAGTTCTTC.

This clonotype was picked up a small number of times. The CDR3 protein is CSAGTGTSGHNEQFF. As DNA, the CDR3 is TGCAGTGCTGGGACCGGGACTAGCGGCCACAATGAGCAGTTCTTC. V gene TRBV20-1 combines with J gene TRBJ2-1; 11 nucleotides agree with TRBD2. The CDR3 contains 15 residues. V lost 5 bases, J lost 5 bases, and 8 bases stayed unmatched. CDR1 and CDR2 from the germline V gene are DFQATT and SNEGSKA (reference sequence).

This clonotype has a handful of counts. Germline and junction disagree at one end, which may indicate a read error. The genes are TRBV12-3 or TRBV12-4 and TRBJ2-2; 9 bases line up with TRBD2. The CDR3 runs to 12 residues. CDR3 sequence reads: CASSFAAGGLFF. The CDR3 nucleotides read TGTGCCAGCAGTTTTGCAGCGGGGGGGCTGTTTTTT.

The CDR3 DNA reads as TGTGCCAGCAGCTTAGGGCTAGCGGGGGTTTGGTCCTACAATGAGCAGTTCTTC. It translates to CASSLGLAGVWSYNEQFF. The chain employs TRBV7-2 and TRBJ2-1; 10 positions match TRBD2. V gave up 1 base and J gave up 1 base; unmatched junction bases: 7. Germline-derived CDR1 and CDR2 are SGHTA and FQGNSA. The CDR3 is made up of 18 amino acids.

CDR3 nucleotides: TGTGCCAGCAGCTTCGGGGCAGAATACTACGAGCAGTACTTC. Translated, it gives CASSFGAEYYEQYF. The chain uses TRBV11-2 and TRBJ2-7; D may be TRBD1 or TRBD2 (5 bases each). The CDR3 length is 14 residues. CDR1 and CDR2 (germline): SGHAT, FQNNGV. V was pared by 3 bases and J by 3 bases, with 12 bases between.

A few counts support this clonotype. This chain uses TRBV20-1 with TRBJ2-1; perhaps D is TRBD1 or TRBD2 (5 bases each). V was trimmed by 2 bases and J by 0 bases, leaving 11 bases between them. CDR1 and CDR2 from the germline V gene are DFQATT and SNEGSKA (reference sequence). The CDR3 is made up of 15 amino acids. The CDR3, as DNA: TGCAGTGCTAGAACCGGGACCCGCTCCTACAATGAGCAGTTCTTC. Translated, it gives CSARTGTRSYNEQFF.

The chain has TRBV20-1 and TRBJ2-7; 8 positions agree with TRBD1. The CDR3 totals 17 residues. The V segment lost 0 bases and the J segment 3 bases; nucleotides outside the gene matches: 13. The germline V gene has CDR1 DFQATT and CDR2 SNEGSKA (reference sequence). CDR3 in DNA: TGCAGTGCTAGAGACCTCGCGACAGGGGAAATCGGCTACGAGCAGTACTTC. Amino acid sequence: CSARDLATGEIGYEQYF.

The chain has TRBV12-3 or TRBV12-4 and TRBJ1-6, with a tentative D call TRBD1 (6 bases). V was trimmed by 1 base and J by 4 bases, leaving 20 bases between them. The CDR3 length is 19 residues. Here the CDR3 DNA reads TGTGCCAGCAGTTTAGTAGGAAGTACAGGGAGGGTGTATAATTCACCCCTCCACTTT. The encoded protein is CASSLVGSTGRVYNSPLHF.

This clonotype occurred a few times. CDR3 residues: CASSYSRDRVSGANVLTF. CDR3 sequence (DNA): TGTGCCAGCAGTTACTCGAGGGACAGGGTCTCTGGGGCCAACGTCCTGACTTTC. The J gene is TRBJ2-6, the V gene TRBV6-2 or TRBV6-3, with 9 bases fitting TRBD1. J gave up 0 bases and V 0 bases, and 3 bases lay outside the gene matches. The germline V gene has CDR1 MNHEY and CDR2 SVGEGT. The length of the CDR3 is 18 residues.

This chain connects TRBV20-1 to TRBJ2-5; D gene unclear. The CDR3 totals 12 residues. The germline V gene encodes CDR1 DFQATT and CDR2 SNEGSKA (reference sequence). V was pared by 0 bases and J by 6 bases, with 8 bases between. The CDR3 nucleotides are TGCAGTGCTAGAGATCGATATAAGACCCAGTACTTC. This translates into CSARDRYKTQYF.

This clonotype came up once. The chain links TRBV20-1 to TRBJ2-3, with D possibly being TRBD2 (6 bases). V lost 6 bases, J lost 5 bases, and 24 bases lay in between. The CDR3 runs to 16 residues. Germline CDR1 is DFQATT and CDR2 is SNEGSKA (reference sequence). The CDR3 nucleotides are TGCAGTGCCGTCTCGGGTTCGCCGGGAGAAATAGATACGCAGTATTTT. Its translation: CSAVSGSPGEIDTQYF.

This clonotype appeared a few times. In nucleotides, the CDR3 is TGTGCCAGCAGTAGACAGGGGACCCACAATGAGCAGTTCTTC. Translation gives CASSRQGTHNEQFF. The V gene is TRBV25-1, the J gene TRBJ2-1; 8 bases map to TRBD1. Germline CDR1 reads MGHDK; CDR2 reads SYGVNS. CDR3 length equals 14 residues. The junction had 5 bases not matched to a gene; V was cut back by 5 bases and J by 5 bases.

The chain recombines TRBV7-2 with TRBJ2-7; D is perhaps TRBD1 (6 bases). CDR3 length: 12 amino acids. Trimming took 3 bases from V and 7 from J, leaving 10 bases between them. Germline V gene lookup returns CDR1 SGHTA and CDR2 FQGNSA. CDR3 nucleotides: TGTGCCAGCAGCTTTAGGGGGATTGAGCAGTACTTC. Its protein product is CASSFRGIEQYF.

This chain uses TRBV5-1 with TRBJ2-1; perhaps TRBD2 as D (5 bases). The CDR3 consists of 14 residues. Trimming pared 4 bases from V and 5 bases from J, leaving 13 bases between. CDR1 is SGHRS and CDR2 is YFSETQ in the germline V gene. CDR3 region: CASSPTSGHNEQFF. CDR3 nucleotides: TGCGCCAGCAGCCCAACAAGCGGTCACAATGAGCAGTTCTTC. The variable domain in full, with the rest retrieved from reference TRBV5-1 and TRBJ2-1, is KAGVTQTPRYLIKTRGQQVTLSCSPISGHRSVSWYQQTPGQGLQFLFEYFSETQRNKGNFPGRFSGRQFSNSRSEMNVSTLELGDSALYLCASSPTSGHNEQFFGPGTRLTVL.

The rearrangement joins TRBV4-3 to TRBJ1-1; no firm D call. Trimming left V 4 bases short and J 4 bases short, with 13 bases between. This CDR3 is built from 14 residues. The germline V gene has CDR1 LGHNA and CDR2 YSLEER. The CDR3 DNA reads TGCGCCAGCAGCCCCGCAGGATTTGGCACTGAAGCTTTCTTT. It codes for CASSPAGFGTEAFF.

The sample holds a few counts of this clonotype. The chain carries TRBV7-2 and TRBJ2-3; D is unclear. Germline V CDR1 and CDR2: SGHTA, FQGNSA. This CDR3 spans 13 amino acids. Trimming took off 3 bases at V and 3 bases at J, with 7 bases between the two ends. The CDR3 sequence: CASSLVDTDTQYF. DNA for the CDR3: TGTGCCAGCAGCTTGGTTGATACAGATACGCAGTATTTT.

This clonotype was found a few times. The CDR3: CATARTGELETQYF. The CDR3 region has the DNA TGTGCCACTGCACGGACAGGGGAGTTGGAGACCCAGTACTTC. The rearrangement joins TRBV24-1 to TRBJ2-5; 9 nucleotides line up with TRBD1. V shed 10 bases and J 5 bases; nucleotides not matched to a gene: 10. Looked up from germline, CDR1 is KGHDR and CDR2 is SFDVKD. The CDR3 length is 14 residues.

This clonotype was seen ten or more times. The rearrangement uses TRBV29-1 and TRBJ2-5; 10 bases fit TRBD1. Germline V gene data show CDR1 as SQVTM and CDR2 as ANQGSEA. This CDR3 has 11 amino acids. V was clipped by 6 bases and J by 10 bases; unmatched bases: 5. The CDR3 DNA reads as TGCAGCGTGACCGGACAGGGGGACCAGTACTTC. Translating gives CSVTGQGDQYF.

V and J are TRBV6-1 and TRBJ2-1; 8 nucleotides align to TRBD2. The length of the CDR3 is 16 residues. Germline CDR1 MNHNS, CDR2 SASEGT. V lost 7 bases to trimming and J lost 0 bases; unmatched junction nucleotides: 8. The CDR3 DNA reads as TGTGCCAGCAAGAAATCCGGGACTAGCTCCTACAATGAGCAGTTCTTC. It is translated as CASKKSGTSSYNEQFF.

In this sample, this clonotype turned up a few times. The J gene is TRBJ1-4, the V gene TRBV4-2; D gene uncertain. The CDR3 sequence is 14 residues long. Germline V gene lookup returns CDR1 LGHNA and CDR2 YNFKEQ. Trimming stripped 4 bases from V and 8 bases from J, with 14 bases between. The CDR3 loop is CASSRVEGREKLFF. The CDR3 region has the DNA TGTGCCAGCAGCCGAGTAGAGGGCCGGGAAAAACTGTTTTTT.

This clonotype was picked up a small number of times. The V and J genes are TRBV27 and TRBJ2-3; 7 bases match TRBD2. The CDR3 length is 14 residues. Germline CDR1 MNHEY, CDR2 SMNVEV (reference sequence). The ends lost 4 bases at V and 2 bases at J; junction bases unmatched: 3. In nucleotides, the CDR3 is TGTGCCAGCAGTTCGGGACTAACCACAGATACGCAGTATTTT. Its translation: CASSSGLTTDTQYF.

The chain combines TRBV20-1 with TRBJ1-2; 9 bases are a match to TRBD1. The CDR3 is made up of 15 amino acids. Trimming cost V 0 bases and J 6 bases; bases outside gene matches: 8. CDR1 is DFQATT and CDR2 is SNEGSKA in the germline V gene (reference sequence). Written as DNA, the CDR3 is TGCAGTGCTAGAGATGCAACAGGGGGCGTTCATGGCTACACCTTC. It yields the protein CSARDATGGVHGYTF.

The chain uses TRBV3-1 and TRBJ2-3; no definite D call. The CDR3 has 16 amino acids. Germline V lookup: CDR1 LGHDT, CDR2 YNNKEL (reference sequence). The ends were cut back, 4 bases at V and 3 bases at J, with 17 bases in the middle. This CDR3 is CASSRRAMSMTDTQYF. The CDR3 nucleotides read TGTGCCAGCAGCCGCCGGGCTATGTCCATGACAGATACGCAGTATTTT.